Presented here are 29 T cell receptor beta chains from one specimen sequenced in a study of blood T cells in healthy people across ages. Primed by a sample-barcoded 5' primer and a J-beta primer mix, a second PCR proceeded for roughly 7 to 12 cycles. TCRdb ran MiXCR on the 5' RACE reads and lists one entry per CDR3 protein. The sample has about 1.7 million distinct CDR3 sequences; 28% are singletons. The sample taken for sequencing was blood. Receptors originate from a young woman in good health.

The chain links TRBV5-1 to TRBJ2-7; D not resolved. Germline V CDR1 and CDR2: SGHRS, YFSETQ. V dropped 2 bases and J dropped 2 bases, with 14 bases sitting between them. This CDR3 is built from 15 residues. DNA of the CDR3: TGCGCCAGCAGCTTCACTCCATTTGCCGCCTACGAGCAGTACTTC. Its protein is CASSFTPFAAYEQYF.

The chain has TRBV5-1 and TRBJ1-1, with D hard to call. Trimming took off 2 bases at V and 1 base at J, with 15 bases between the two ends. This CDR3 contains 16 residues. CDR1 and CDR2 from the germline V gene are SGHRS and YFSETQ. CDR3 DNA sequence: TGCGCCAGCAGCTTCGCCCCAATCGGAGGGAACACTGAAGCTTTCTTT. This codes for CASSFAPIGGNTEAFF.

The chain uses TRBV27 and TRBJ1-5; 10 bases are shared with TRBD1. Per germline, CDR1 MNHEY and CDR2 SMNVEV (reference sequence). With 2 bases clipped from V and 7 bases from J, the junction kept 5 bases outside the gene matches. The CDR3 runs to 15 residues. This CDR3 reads CASSLRGTGEQPQHF. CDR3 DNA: TGTGCCAGCAGTTTACGGGGGACAGGGGAACAGCCCCAGCATTTT.

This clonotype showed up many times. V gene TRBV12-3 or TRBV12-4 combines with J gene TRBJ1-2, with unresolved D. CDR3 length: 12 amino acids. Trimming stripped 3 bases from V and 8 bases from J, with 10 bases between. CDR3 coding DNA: TGTGCCAGCAGTTTTAAGGGCGGCGGCTACACCTTC. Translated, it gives CASSFKGGGYTF.

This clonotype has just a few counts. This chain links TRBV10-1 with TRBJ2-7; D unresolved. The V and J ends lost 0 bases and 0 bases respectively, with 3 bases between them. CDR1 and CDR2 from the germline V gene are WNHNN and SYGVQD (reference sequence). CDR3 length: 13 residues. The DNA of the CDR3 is TGCGCCAGCAGTGAGTCTCTCTCCTACGAGCAGTACTTC. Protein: CASSESLSYEQYF.

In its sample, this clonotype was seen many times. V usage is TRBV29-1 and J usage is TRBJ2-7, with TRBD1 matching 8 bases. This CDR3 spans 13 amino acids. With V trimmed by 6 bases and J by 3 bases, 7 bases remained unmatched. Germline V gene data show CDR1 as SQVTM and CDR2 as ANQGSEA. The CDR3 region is CSVTGTGDYEQYF. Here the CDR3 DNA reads TGCAGCGTAACCGGGACAGGAGACTACGAGCAGTACTTC.

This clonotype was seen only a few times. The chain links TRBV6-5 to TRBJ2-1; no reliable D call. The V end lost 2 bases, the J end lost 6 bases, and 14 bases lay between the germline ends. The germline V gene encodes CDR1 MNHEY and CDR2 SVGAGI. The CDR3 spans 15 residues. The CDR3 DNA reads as TGTGCCAGCAGTTACGGGCGGCCGCCCACCAATGAGCAGTTCTTC. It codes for CASSYGRPPTNEQFF.

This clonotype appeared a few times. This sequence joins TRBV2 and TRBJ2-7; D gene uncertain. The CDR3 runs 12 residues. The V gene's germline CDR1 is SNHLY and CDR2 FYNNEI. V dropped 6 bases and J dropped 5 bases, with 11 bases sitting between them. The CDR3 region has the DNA TGTGCCAGCAGGGATTTTCCTGACGAGCAGTACTTC. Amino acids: CASRDFPDEQYF.

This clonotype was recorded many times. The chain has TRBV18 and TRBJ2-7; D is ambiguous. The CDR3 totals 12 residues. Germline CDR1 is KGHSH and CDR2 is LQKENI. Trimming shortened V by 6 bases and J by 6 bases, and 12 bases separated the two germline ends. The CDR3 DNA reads TGTGCCAGCTCCCCCCAGGTGGGCGAGCAGTACTTC. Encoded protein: CASSPQVGEQYF.

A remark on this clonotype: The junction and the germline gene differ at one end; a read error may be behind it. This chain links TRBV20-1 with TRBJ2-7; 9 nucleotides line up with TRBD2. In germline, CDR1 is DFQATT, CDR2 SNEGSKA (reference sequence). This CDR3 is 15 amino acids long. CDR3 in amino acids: CSARPLAGLPYEQYF. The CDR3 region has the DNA TGCAGCGCTAGACCGCTAGCGGGATTACCCTACGAGCAGTACTTC.

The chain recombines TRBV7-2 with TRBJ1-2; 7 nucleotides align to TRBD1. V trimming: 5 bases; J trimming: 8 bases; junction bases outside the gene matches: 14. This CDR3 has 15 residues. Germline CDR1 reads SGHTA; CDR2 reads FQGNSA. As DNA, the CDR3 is TGTGCCAGCAGCCTAGACACGATGAGGGGGCGAGGCTACACCTTC. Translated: CASSLDTMRGRGYTF.

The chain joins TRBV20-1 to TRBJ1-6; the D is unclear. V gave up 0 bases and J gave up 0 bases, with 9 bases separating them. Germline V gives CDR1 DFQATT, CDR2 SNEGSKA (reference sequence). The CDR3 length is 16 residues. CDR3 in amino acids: CSARDRRSSYNSPLHF. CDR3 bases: TGCAGTGCTAGAGATCGGAGGAGCTCCTATAATTCACCCCTCCACTTT.

The CDR3, as DNA: TGCAGTGCTAGAGATCTAGAGGGTGAGCAGTTCTTC. This codes for CSARDLEGEQFF. This chain joins TRBV20-1 and TRBJ2-1, with a tentative D call TRBD2 (5 bases). V was trimmed by 0 bases and J by 9 bases, leaving 9 bases between them. The CDR3 loop spans 12 amino acids. Germline assignment: CDR1 DFQATT and CDR2 SNEGSKA (reference sequence).

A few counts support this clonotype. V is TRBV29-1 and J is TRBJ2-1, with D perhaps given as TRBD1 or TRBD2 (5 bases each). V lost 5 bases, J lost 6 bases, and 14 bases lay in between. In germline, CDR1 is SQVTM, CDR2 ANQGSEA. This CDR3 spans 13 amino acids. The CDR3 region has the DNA TGCAGCGTTCCGGGACGCCGCATCAATGAGCAGTTCTTC. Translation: CSVPGRRINEQFF.

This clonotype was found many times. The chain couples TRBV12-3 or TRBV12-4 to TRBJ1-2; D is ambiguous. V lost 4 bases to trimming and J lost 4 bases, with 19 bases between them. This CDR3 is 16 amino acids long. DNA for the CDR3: TGTGCCAGCAGTTCCGCAGACGAGACGGTTTTCTATGGCTACACCTTC. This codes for CASSSADETVFYGYTF.

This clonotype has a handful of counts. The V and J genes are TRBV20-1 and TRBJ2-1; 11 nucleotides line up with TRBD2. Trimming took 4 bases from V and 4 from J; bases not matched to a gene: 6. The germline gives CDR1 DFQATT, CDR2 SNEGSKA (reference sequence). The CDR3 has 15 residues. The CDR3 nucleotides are TGCAGTGCTAAAGCCGTAGCGGGAGGGTACAATGAGCAGTTCTTC. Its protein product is CSAKAVAGGYNEQFF.

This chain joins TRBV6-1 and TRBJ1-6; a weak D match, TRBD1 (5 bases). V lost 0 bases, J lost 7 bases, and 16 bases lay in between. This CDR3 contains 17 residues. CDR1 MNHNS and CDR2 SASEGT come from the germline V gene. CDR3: CASSEALIVGGNSPLHF. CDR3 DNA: TGTGCCAGCAGTGAAGCGCTCATTGTCGGGGGAAATTCACCCCTCCACTTT.

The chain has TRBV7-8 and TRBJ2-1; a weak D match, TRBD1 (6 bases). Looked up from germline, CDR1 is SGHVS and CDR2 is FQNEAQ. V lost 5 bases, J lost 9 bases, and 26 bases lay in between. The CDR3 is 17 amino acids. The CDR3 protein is CASSPNVLDSWFSEQFF. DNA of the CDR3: TGTGCCAGCAGCCCCAACGTGCTGGACAGTTGGTTCAGTGAGCAGTTCTTC.

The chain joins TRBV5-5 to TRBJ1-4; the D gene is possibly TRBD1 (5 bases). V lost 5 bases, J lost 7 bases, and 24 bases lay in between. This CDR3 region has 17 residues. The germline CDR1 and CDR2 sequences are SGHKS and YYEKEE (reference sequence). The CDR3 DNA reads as TGTGCCAGCAGTTTCGGGGTGGGGCGCGGTGGCGGTGAAAAACTGTTTTTT. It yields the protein CASSFGVGRGGGEKLFF.

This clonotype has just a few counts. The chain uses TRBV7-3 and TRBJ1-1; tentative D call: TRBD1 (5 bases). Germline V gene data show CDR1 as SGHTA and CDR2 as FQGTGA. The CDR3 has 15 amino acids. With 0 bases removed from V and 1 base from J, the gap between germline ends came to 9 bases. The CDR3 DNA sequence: TGTGCCAGCAGCTTAACAGGGGACGGGAACACTGAAGCTTTCTTT. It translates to CASSLTGDGNTEAFF.

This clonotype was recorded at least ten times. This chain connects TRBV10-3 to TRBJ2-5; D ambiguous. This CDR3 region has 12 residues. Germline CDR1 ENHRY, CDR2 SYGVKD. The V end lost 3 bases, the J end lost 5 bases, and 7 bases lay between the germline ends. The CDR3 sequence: CAISDPRETQYF. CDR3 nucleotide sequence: TGTGCCATCAGTGATCCTAGGGAGACCCAGTACTTC.

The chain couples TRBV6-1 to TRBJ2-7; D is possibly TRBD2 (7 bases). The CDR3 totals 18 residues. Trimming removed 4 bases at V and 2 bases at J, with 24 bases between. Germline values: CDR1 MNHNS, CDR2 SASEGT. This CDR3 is CASSAIGGGPKSTYEQYF. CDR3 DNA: TGTGCCAGCAGTGCAATAGGGGGGGGACCGAAATCAACCTACGAGCAGTACTTC.

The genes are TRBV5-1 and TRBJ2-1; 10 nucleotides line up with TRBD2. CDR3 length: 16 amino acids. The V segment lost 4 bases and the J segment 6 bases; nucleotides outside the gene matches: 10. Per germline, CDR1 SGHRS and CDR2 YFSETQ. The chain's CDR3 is CASSPRTSGVLNEQFF. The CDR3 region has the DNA TGCGCCAGCAGCCCCCGAACTAGCGGGGTGCTCAATGAGCAGTTCTTC.

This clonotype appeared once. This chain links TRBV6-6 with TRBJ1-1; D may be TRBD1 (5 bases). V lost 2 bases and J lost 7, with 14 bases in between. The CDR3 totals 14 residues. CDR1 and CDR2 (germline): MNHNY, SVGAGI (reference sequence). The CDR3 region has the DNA TGTGCCAGCAGTTACACGTCAGGGAGGGATGAAGCTTTCTTT. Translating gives CASSYTSGRDEAFF.

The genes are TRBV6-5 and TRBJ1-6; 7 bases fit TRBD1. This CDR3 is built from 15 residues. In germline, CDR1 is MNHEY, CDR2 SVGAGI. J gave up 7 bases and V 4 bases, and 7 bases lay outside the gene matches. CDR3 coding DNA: TGTGCCAGCAGTTTTCTGACAGGGAGGAATTCACCCCTCCACTTT. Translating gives CASSFLTGRNSPLHF.

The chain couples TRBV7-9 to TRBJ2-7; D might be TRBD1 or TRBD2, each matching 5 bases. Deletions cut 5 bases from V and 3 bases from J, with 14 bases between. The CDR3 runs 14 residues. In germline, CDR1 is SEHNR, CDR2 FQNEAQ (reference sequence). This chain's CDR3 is CASSEGLVSYEQYF. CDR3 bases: TGTGCCAGCAGCGAGGGGCTAGTCAGCTACGAGCAGTACTTC.

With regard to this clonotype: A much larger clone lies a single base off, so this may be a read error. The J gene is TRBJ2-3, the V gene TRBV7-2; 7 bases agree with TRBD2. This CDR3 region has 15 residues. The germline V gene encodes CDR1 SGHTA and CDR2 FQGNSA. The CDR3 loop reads CARSLDSGGTDTQYF. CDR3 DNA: TGTGCCAGAAGCTTAGACAGCGGGGGCACAGATACGCAGTATTTT.

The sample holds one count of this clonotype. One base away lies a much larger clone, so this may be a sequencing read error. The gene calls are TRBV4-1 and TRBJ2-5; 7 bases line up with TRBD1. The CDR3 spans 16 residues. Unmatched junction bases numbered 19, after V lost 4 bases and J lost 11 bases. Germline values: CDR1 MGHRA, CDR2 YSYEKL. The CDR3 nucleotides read TGCGCCAGCAGCCTTCGACAGGGTACGCAGGGATATGAGCAGTACTTC. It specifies CASSLRQGTQGYEQYF.

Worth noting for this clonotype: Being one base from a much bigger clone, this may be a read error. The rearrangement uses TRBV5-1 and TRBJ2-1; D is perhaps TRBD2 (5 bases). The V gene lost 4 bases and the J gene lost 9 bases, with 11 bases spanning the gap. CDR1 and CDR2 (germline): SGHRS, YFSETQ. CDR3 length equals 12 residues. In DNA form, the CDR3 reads TGCGCCAGCAGCCCGACTAACGGTGAGCAGTTCTTC. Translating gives CASSPTNGEQFF.